A selection of T cell receptor beta chains follows, all from one sample in a study of blood T cell repertoires in COVID-19. Produced via immunoSEQ multiplex PCR; TCRdb's table is partial and in-frame only. The sample lists nearly 50,000 clones; about 85% were seen once. Input material: peripheral blood. Source of these receptors: a man aged 35 to 55 with active COVID-19. Each CDR3 is given with its conserved first and last residue. D genes are given only for firm matches.

CDR3aa	d_gene	v_gene	j_gene
CASSQEVASTDTQYF	.	TRBV3-1/TRBV3-2	TRBJ2-3
CAWRDWRGNYGYTF	.	TRBV30	TRBJ1-2
CASSLEDSGYTF	.	TRBV7-9	TRBJ1-2
CASSFTPGQAIYGYTF	TRBD1	TRBV6-7	TRBJ1-2
CASSRNGAEAFF	.	TRBV11-2	TRBJ1-1
CASSWDRGITGELFF	TRBD1	TRBV7-9	TRBJ2-2
CASSETGQINSPLHF	.	TRBV5-1	TRBJ1-6
CASSTGQGYTEAFF	TRBD1	TRBV27	TRBJ1-1
CASSEDGLLGNEKLFF	.	TRBV6-1	TRBJ1-4
CASSSSGGGEQYF	TRBD1	TRBV7-3	TRBJ2-7
CASTKGGTGNEQFF	.	TRBV7-9	TRBJ2-1
CASSSMGTPSSGANVLTF	.	TRBV28	TRBJ2-6
CASSLRQGDTGELFF	TRBD1	TRBV11-3	TRBJ2-2
CSVTGDGYGNTIYF	TRBD1	TRBV29-1	TRBJ1-3
CASSMWDSRSNYGYTF	TRBD1	TRBV19	TRBJ1-2
CASSFVANTEAFF	.	TRBV12-3/TRBV12-4	TRBJ1-1
CSAEGTGDTGELFF	TRBD1	TRBV29-1	TRBJ2-2
CAWGGLAGANVLTF	TRBD2	TRBV30	TRBJ2-6
CASSVTAWNTGELFF	.	TRBV7-7	TRBJ2-2
CASSFPSGQQETQYF	.	TRBV5-4	TRBJ2-5
CASSRVESGLAGGRTTQYF	TRBD2	TRBV19	TRBJ2-3
CASRPTGRDYGYTF	.	TRBV6-2/TRBV6-3	TRBJ1-2
CASSPRAGQGSNQPQHF	.	TRBV18	TRBJ1-5
CASSSPGLMNTEAFF	.	TRBV5-4	TRBJ1-1
CASSESTGEDGYTF	TRBD1	TRBV2	TRBJ1-2
CASSALAGGTGELFF	TRBD2	TRBV7-6	TRBJ2-2
CASSRDTGAAEAFF	TRBD1	TRBV2	TRBJ1-1
CASSLRRRTGANTGELFF	TRBD1	TRBV7-9	TRBJ2-2
CASSLGGRAGAEAFF	.	TRBV11-2	TRBJ1-1
CAGKTGGAEQFF	TRBD2	TRBV6-6	TRBJ2-1
CASSLAGESSTGELFF	TRBD2	TRBV10-1	TRBJ2-2
CASWGTSSNTEAFF	.	TRBV27	TRBJ1-1
CASSLGQGAYNEQFF	TRBD1	TRBV5-1	TRBJ2-1
CASSHGGTPFGEQFF	.	TRBV4-1	TRBJ2-1
CASSLQGPANNQPQHF	.	TRBV28	TRBJ1-5
CAWRGGTSYYEQYF	TRBD2	TRBV30	TRBJ2-7
CASSWDLDTQYF	.	TRBV5-6	TRBJ2-3
CASSQTTQGSYEQYF	.	TRBV4-1	TRBJ2-7
CASKPGQGVNEQYF	TRBD1	TRBV28	TRBJ2-7
CSATEQGETDTQYF	TRBD1	TRBV20-1	TRBJ2-3
CASSPGGTGSPLHF	.	TRBV9	TRBJ1-6
CASGTGPTYEQYF	TRBD1	TRBV28	TRBJ2-7
CASSISGTPVNEQFF	.	TRBV27	TRBJ2-1
CASSLIAGGDTDTQYF	TRBD2	TRBV5-1	TRBJ2-3
CASSLRASGTYEQYF	TRBD2	TRBV7-7	TRBJ2-7
CAWSGRGSLTGELFF	.	TRBV30	TRBJ2-2
CASSLGRVNTGELFF	TRBD2	TRBV7-3	TRBJ2-2
CAISESHSSYEQYF	.	TRBV10-3	TRBJ2-7
CASRLSGFYNEQFF	.	TRBV5-1	TRBJ2-1